A single sample is the source of the 25 T cell receptor beta chains below, sequenced in a study of shared clonotypes between healthy human individuals. Using immunoSEQ multiplex PCR, the repertoire was profiled, and TCRdb retains in-frame clones only, with some absent. The sample yields about 680,000 clones, over 65% seen once. Sequencing input: memory CD4+ T cells sorted from blood. Stated subset: CD45RA-negative fraction. The receptors were gathered from a woman aged 25 to 45 in good health.

The CDR3 DNA sequence: TGTGCCAGCCTGGCGGGAGCCACAGATACGCAGTATTTT. Its translation: CASLAGATDTQYF. The rearrangement links TRBV28 to TRBJ2-3; 7 positions match TRBD2. There are 13 residues in the CDR3. Germline trimming cut 8 bases from V and 2 bases from J; bases unmatched to any gene: 4. Germline V gene data show CDR1 as MDHEN and CDR2 as SYDVKM.

The chain carries TRBV2 and TRBJ1-3; D unclear. CDR1 and CDR2 from the germline V gene are SNHLY and FYNNEI. The CDR3 has 16 amino acids. Trimming pared 3 bases from V and 0 bases from J, leaving 12 bases between. The DNA of the CDR3 is TGTGCCAGCAGTGATGTTCCAGGAGGCTCTGGAAACACCATATATTTT. Its translation is CASSDVPGGSGNTIYF.

As to this clone: A read error may be the cause here, since a much bigger clone is one base away. Different DNA sequences within this sample yield the same CDR3. This chain uses TRBV27 with TRBJ2-2, with a weak D call TRBD2 (5 bases). Trimming took 7 bases from V and 3 from J, leaving 12 bases between them. The CDR3 length is 14 residues. Per the germline V gene, CDR1 is MNHEY and CDR2 is SMNVEV (reference sequence). CDR3 DNA sequence: TGTGCCAGCACCCGGACTCAGCACACCGGGGAGCTGTTTTTT. As protein: CASTRTQHTGELFF.

V and J are TRBV7-9 and TRBJ2-4; D possibly corresponds to TRBD1 (5 bases). V was shortened by 2 bases and J by 2 bases, with 16 bases between the two germline ends. CDR3 length equals 17 residues. Germline CDR1 reads SEHNR; CDR2 reads FQNEAQ (reference sequence). DNA of the CDR3: TGTGCCAGCAGCTTATGGGGCCAGTCAGGGACCAAAAACATTCAGTACTTC. Translated: CASSLWGQSGTKNIQYF.

In this sample, this clone turned up a few times. The chain uses TRBV29-1 and TRBJ2-7; D not certain. Germline assignment: CDR1 SQVTM and CDR2 ANQGSEA. This CDR3 spans 12 amino acids. With 4 bases removed from V and 3 bases from J, the gap between germline ends came to 10 bases. CDR3 coding DNA: TGCAGCGTTGGCACCGCCGGCTACGAGCAGTACTTC. This encodes CSVGTAGYEQYF.

The J gene is TRBJ2-7, the V gene TRBV9, with TRBD2 identical over 10 bases. The germline CDR1 and CDR2 sequences are SGDLS and YYNGEE. J was trimmed by 2 bases and V by 1 base; bases with no gene match: 0. This CDR3 is built from 14 residues. The CDR3 region has the DNA TGTGCCAGCAGCGTAACTAGCGGGACCTACGAGCAGTACTTC. Its translation: CASSVTSGTYEQYF.

The gene calls are TRBV7-9 and TRBJ2-1; 10 bases align to TRBD2. This CDR3 spans 15 amino acids. CDR1 SEHNR and CDR2 FQNEAQ come from the germline V gene (reference sequence). J gave up 5 bases and V 3 bases, and 4 bases lay outside the gene matches. The CDR3 loop is CASSFFLAGDNEQFF. The CDR3 DNA follows: TGTGCCAGCAGCTTCTTTCTAGCGGGGGACAATGAGCAGTTCTTC.

This chain connects TRBV2 to TRBJ2-1, with 9 bases matching TRBD2. V was clipped by 4 bases and J by 4 bases; unmatched bases: 5. CDR1 and CDR2 (germline): SNHLY, FYNNEI. This CDR3 is built from 15 residues. CDR3 in amino acids: CASSVRLAAYNEQFF. As DNA, the CDR3 is TGTGCCAGCAGTGTCCGACTAGCGGCTTACAATGAGCAGTTCTTC.

The V gene is TRBV19, the J gene TRBJ1-5, with D possibly TRBD1 on 5 matching bases. The CDR3 covers 16 residues. Per germline, CDR1 LNHDA and CDR2 SQIVND (reference sequence). V was shortened by 6 bases and J by 2 bases, with 17 bases between the two germline ends. For the CDR3, the DNA is TGTGCCAGTAGACAGAGGGGCCCAGGTGGCAATCAGCCCCAGCATTTT. Translated, it gives CASRQRGPGGNQPQHF.

This chain joins TRBV2 and TRBJ1-5, with 9 bases aligning to TRBD1. V trimming: 5 bases; J trimming: 5 bases; junction bases outside the gene matches: 7. There are 15 residues in the CDR3. From germline, CDR1 is SNHLY and CDR2 FYNNEI. This CDR3 reads CASSSDRGGHQPQHF. The CDR3 coding sequence is TGTGCCAGCAGTTCCGACAGGGGGGGGCATCAGCCCCAGCATTTT.

This sequence joins TRBV19 and TRBJ2-3; D remains unclear. Germline loops: CDR1 LNHDA, CDR2 SQIVND (reference sequence). The V end lost 5 bases, the J end lost 0 bases, and 15 bases lay between the germline ends. The CDR3 runs to 16 residues. For the CDR3, the DNA is TGTGCCAGTAGTGGCCCTCCAGTTACTAGCACAGATACGCAGTATTTT. Its protein product is CASSGPPVTSTDTQYF.

This clone was recorded a few times. The rearrangement joins TRBV11-3 to TRBJ2-3, with 9 bases aligning to TRBD1. After removal of 1 base from V and 2 bases from J, the junction contained 1 base not matched to a gene. The CDR3 runs to 15 residues. CDR1 and CDR2 (germline): SGHNT, YENEEA. Here the CDR3 DNA reads TGTGCCAGCAGCTTAGGGACAGGGGTCACAGATACGCAGTATTTT. Its protein is CASSLGTGVTDTQYF. The whole variable domain, remainder taken from reference TRBV11-3 and TRBJ2-3, is EAGVVQSPRYKIIEKKQPVAFWCNPISGHNTLYWYLQNLGQGPELLIRYENEEAVDDSQLPKDRFSAERLKGVDSTLKIQPAELGDSAVYLCASSLGTGVTDTQYFGPGTRLTVL.

The chain recombines TRBV7-9 with TRBJ2-5, with D perhaps matching TRBD1 (6 bases). Germline CDR1 SEHNR, CDR2 FQNEAQ (reference sequence). This CDR3 has 17 amino acids. V was shortened by 3 bases and J by 3 bases, with 20 bases between the two germline ends. CDR3 sequence (DNA): TGTGCCAGCAGCTTCAGGGGCCTAACGAGTGTAAAAGAGACCCAGTACTTC. Encoded protein: CASSFRGLTSVKETQYF.

The chain joins TRBV7-9 to TRBJ1-4; unclear D gene. Trimming removed 2 bases from V and 0 bases from J, with 7 bases in between. Germline loops: CDR1 SEHNR, CDR2 FQNEAQ (reference sequence). This CDR3 region has 15 residues. CDR3 nucleotide sequence: TGTGCCAGCAGCTTAACCTCTGCAACTAATGAAAAACTGTTTTTT. Residues: CASSLTSATNEKLFF. Using reference TRBV7-9 and TRBJ1-4 for the parts outside the CDR3, the full variable domain is DTGVSQNPRHKITKRGQNVTFRCDPISEHNRLYWYRQTLGQGPEFLTYFQNEAQLEKSRLLSDRFSAERPKGSFSTLEIQRTEQGDSAMYLCASSLTSATNEKLFFGSGTQLSVL.

A note on this clone: The same CDR3 arises from other DNA sequences in this sample as well. The rearrangement uses TRBV18 and TRBJ1-3, with D possibly matching TRBD1 (5 bases). The CDR3 extends over 15 amino acids. The V end lost 2 bases, the J end lost 1 base, and 9 bases lay between the germline ends. CDR1 is KGHSH, CDR2 LQKENI, per germline. The CDR3 is CASSPRDLSGNTIYF. CDR3 nucleotides: TGTGCCAGCTCACCAAGGGACCTTTCTGGAAACACCATATATTTT.

The rearrangement uses TRBV5-4 and TRBJ2-2; no clear D. Germline CDR1 SGHNT, CDR2 YYREEE (reference sequence). The CDR3 totals 15 residues. V was cut by 2 bases and J by 0 bases, with 8 bases left in between. CDR3 loop: CASSLGSPNTGELFF. The CDR3 nucleotides are TGTGCCAGCAGCTTAGGATCACCGAACACCGGGGAGCTGTTTTTT.

This clone is a singleton in its sample. J is TRBJ1-4 and V is TRBV19; D not certain. Germline-derived CDR1 and CDR2 are LNHDA and SQIVND (reference sequence). V was shortened by 4 bases and J by 7 bases, with 10 bases between the two germline ends. The CDR3 is 13 amino acids. The CDR3 reads CASSTMVGEKLFF. The CDR3 coding sequence is TGTGCCAGTAGTACCATGGTGGGTGAAAAACTGTTTTTT. The variable domain in full, with the rest retrieved from reference TRBV19 and TRBJ1-4, is DGGITQSPKYLFRKEGQNVTLSCEQNLNHDAMYWYRQDPGQGLRLIYYSQIVNDFQKGDIAEGYSVSREKKESFPLTVTSAQKNPTAFYLCASSTMVGEKLFFGSGTQLSVL.

V and J are TRBV5-4 and TRBJ1-1; D remains ambiguous. The CDR3 length is 14 residues. V lost 0 bases to trimming and J lost 0 bases, with 6 bases between them. The germline gives CDR1 SGHNT, CDR2 YYREEE (reference sequence). This CDR3 reads CASSLEPMNTEAFF. DNA of the CDR3: TGTGCCAGCAGCTTGGAGCCGATGAACACTGAAGCTTTCTTT.

The gene calls are TRBV7-3 and TRBJ1-5; D is unclear. Germline lookup yields CDR1 SGHTA and CDR2 FQGTGA. This CDR3 is built from 12 residues. V was clipped by 7 bases and J by 2 bases, with 6 bases between them. The CDR3 spells CASNMGNQPQHF. CDR3 coding DNA: TGTGCCAGCAACATGGGCAATCAGCCCCAGCATTTT.

The chain recombines TRBV5-4 with TRBJ2-7, with TRBD2 matching 10 bases. Trimming took 4 bases from V and 5 from J; bases not matched to a gene: 9. The CDR3 is 15 amino acids. Germline assignment: CDR1 SGHNT and CDR2 YYREEE (reference sequence). The CDR3 bases are TGTGCCAGCAGCCAGGCTAGCGGGAGTTGGAACGAGCAGTACTTC. As protein: CASSQASGSWNEQYF.

The rearrangement joins TRBV2 to TRBJ1-5; no definite D call. Germline V gene sequence: CDR1 SNHLY, CDR2 FYNNEI. The CDR3 is made up of 13 amino acids. V was pared by 2 bases and J by 6 bases, with 8 bases between. As DNA, the CDR3 is TGTGCCAGCAGTGAAATATTGGGTCAGCCCCAGCATTTT. Protein sequence: CASSEILGQPQHF.

This clone has at least ten counts. This chain joins TRBV14 and TRBJ2-5, with TRBD2 matching over 8 bases. There are 17 residues in the CDR3. The germline V gene has CDR1 SGHDN and CDR2 FVKESK. The junction had 9 bases not matched to a gene; V was cut back by 1 base and J by 2 bases. The CDR3 DNA follows: TGTGCCAGCAGCCAAGGCTTACTAGCGGCCTCACAAGAGACCCAGTACTTC. Amino acids: CASSQGLLAASQETQYF.

The V gene is TRBV4-2, the J gene TRBJ1-4; possibly TRBD1 for D (5 bases). V lost 2 bases and J lost 5, with 12 bases in between. Germline CDR1 is LGHNA and CDR2 is YNFKEQ. This CDR3 contains 15 residues. The CDR3 here is CASSQWGGSNEKLFF. In nucleotides, the CDR3 is TGTGCCAGCAGCCAATGGGGGGGTTCGAATGAAAAACTGTTTTTT.

This sequence joins TRBV29-1 and TRBJ2-1; the match to TRBD2 covers 7 bases. The CDR3 extends over 15 amino acids. Per the germline V gene, CDR1 is SQVTM and CDR2 is ANQGSEA. The V segment lost 6 bases and the J segment 0 bases; nucleotides outside the gene matches: 8. DNA of the CDR3: TGCAGCGTCACGGGCTGGGAGGGCTCCTACAATGAGCAGTTCTTC. Its protein product is CSVTGWEGSYNEQFF.

This rearrangement joins TRBV2 to TRBJ1-5, with a weak D call TRBD1 (5 bases). Trimming stripped 2 bases from V and 4 bases from J, with 6 bases between. The germline gives CDR1 SNHLY, CDR2 FYNNEI. This CDR3 region has 13 residues. This chain's CDR3 is CASSESGNQPQHF. The CDR3 DNA sequence: TGTGCCAGCAGTGAATCAGGGAATCAGCCCCAGCATTTT. The complete variable domain, with remaining parts taken from reference TRBV2 and TRBJ1-5, reads EPEVTQTPSHQVTQMGQEVILRCVPISNHLYFYWYRQILGQKVEFLVSFYNNEISEKSEIFDDQFSVERPDGSNFTLKIRSTKLEDSAMYFCASSESGNQPQHFGDGTRLSIL.